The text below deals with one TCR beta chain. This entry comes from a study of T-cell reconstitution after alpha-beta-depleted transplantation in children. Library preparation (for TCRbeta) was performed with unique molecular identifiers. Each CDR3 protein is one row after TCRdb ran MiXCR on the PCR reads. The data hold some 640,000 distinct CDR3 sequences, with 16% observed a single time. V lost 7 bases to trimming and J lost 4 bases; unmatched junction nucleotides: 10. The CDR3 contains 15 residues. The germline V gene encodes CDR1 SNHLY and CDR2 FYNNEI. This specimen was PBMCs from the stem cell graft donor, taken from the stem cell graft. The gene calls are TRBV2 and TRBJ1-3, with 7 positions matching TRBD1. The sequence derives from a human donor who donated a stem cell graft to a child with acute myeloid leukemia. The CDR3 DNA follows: TGTGCCAGCAACATACCAGGGGGAAGGGGAAACACCATATATTTT. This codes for CASNIPGGRGNTIYF.